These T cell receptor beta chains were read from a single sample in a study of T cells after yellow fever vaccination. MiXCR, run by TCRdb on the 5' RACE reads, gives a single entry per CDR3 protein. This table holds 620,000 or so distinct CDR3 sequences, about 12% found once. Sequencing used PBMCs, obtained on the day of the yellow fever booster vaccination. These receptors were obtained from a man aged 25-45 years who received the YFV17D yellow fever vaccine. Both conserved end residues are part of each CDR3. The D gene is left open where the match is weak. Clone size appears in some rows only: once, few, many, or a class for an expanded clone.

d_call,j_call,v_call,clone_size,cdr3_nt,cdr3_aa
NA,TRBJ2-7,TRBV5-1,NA,TGCGCCAGCAGCATAAACACGGGCCCCTACGAGCAGTACTTC,CASSINTGPYEQYF
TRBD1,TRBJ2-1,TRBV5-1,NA,TGCGCCAGCAGCGGGGGGACAGGGCTTTACAATGAGCAGTTCTTC,CASSGGTGLYNEQFF
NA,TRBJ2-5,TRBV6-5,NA,TGTGCCAGCAGTTACTCGCCGAGGGGTGAGACCCAGTACTTC,CASSYSPRGETQYF
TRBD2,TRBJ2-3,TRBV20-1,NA,TGCAGTTCCTCCGGGACTAGCGGGGCAGCTAGCACAGATACGCAGTATTTT,CSSSGTSGAASTDTQYF
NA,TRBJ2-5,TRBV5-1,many,TGCGCCAGCAGCTTTTCCGGGACGGAACAAGAGACCCAGTACTTC,CASSFSGTEQETQYF
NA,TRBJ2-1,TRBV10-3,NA,TGTGCCATCAGTGAGGTTCGGGAGTGGGACAATGAGCAGTTCTTC,CAISEVREWDNEQFF
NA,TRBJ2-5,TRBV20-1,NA,TGCAGTGCTAGATCGGTATACCAAGAGACCCAGTACTTC,CSARSVYQETQYF
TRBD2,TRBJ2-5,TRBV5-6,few,TGTGCCAGCAGCTCGGCGGGAGGGGCGGAGACCCAGTACTTC,CASSSAGGAETQYF
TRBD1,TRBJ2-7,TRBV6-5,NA,TGTGCCAGCAGTTACGGGGGCTCCGGGACAGGGGTCCACGAGCAGTACTTC,CASSYGGSGTGVHEQYF
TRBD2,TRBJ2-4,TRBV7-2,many,TGTGCCAGCAGCTTGACTAGCGGGAGAGGGGCCAAAAACATTCAGTACTTC,CASSLTSGRGAKNIQYF
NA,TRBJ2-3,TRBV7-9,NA,TGTGCCAGCAGCACGGAGACTGGGGAGCAGTATTTT,CASSTETGEQYF
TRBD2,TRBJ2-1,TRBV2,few,TGTGCCAGCAGTGGTCTAGCGGGAGTAGTTTGGAATGAGCAGTTCTTC,CASSGLAGVVWNEQFF
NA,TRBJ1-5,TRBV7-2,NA,TGTGCCAGCAGCGGGACTTATCAGCCCCAGCATTTT,CASSGTYQPQHF
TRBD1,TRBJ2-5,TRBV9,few,TGTGCCAGCAGCTTGTCAACAGGGGCCCGGAATAGAGTGGAGACCCAGTACTTC,CASSLSTGARNRVETQYF
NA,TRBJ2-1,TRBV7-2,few,TGTGCCAGCAGCTTAGCCGAAACGGCGGCAAGGCGGTTCTTC,CASSLAETAARRFF
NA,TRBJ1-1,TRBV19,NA,TGTGCCAGTAGTGCAACCGACCCGGGGAACACTGAAGCTTTCTTT,CASSATDPGNTEAFF
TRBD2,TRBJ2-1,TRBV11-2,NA,TGTGCCATCAGCTTCGCGACCGGGACTAGAGCGTATGAGCAGTTCTTC,CAISFATGTRAYEQFF
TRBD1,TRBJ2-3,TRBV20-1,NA,TGCAGTGCCGCCATCGGGACAGGAGACACAGATACGCAGTATTTT,CSAAIGTGDTDTQYF
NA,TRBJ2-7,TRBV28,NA,TGTGCCAGCTTAAAGAGCCCCTCCGGCCTTTACGAGCAGTACTTC,CASLKSPSGLYEQYF
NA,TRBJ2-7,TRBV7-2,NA,TGTGCCACACGCAGGGCGGGTTACGAGCAGTACTTC,CATRRAGYEQYF
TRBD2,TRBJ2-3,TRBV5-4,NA,TGTGCCAGCAGCACCGGACTAGCCGTCACAGATACGCAGTATTTT,CASSTGLAVTDTQYF
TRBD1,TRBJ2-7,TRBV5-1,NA,TGCGCCAGCAGCCTACGGGACAGCTCCACCTACGAGCAGTACTTC,CASSLRDSSTYEQYF
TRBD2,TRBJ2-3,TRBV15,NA,TGTGCCACCAGCAGGCTAGCGGGGATCCAAGATACGCAGTATTTT,CATSRLAGIQDTQYF
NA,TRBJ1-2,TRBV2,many,TGTGCCAGCAGGGGGCTAGGTTCCTATGGCTACACCTTC,CASRGLGSYGYTF
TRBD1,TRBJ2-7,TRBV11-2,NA,TGTGCCAGCAGCGCGGGACAGGTCGTCTACGAGCAGTACTTC,CASSAGQVVYEQYF
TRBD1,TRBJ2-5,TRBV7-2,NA,TGTGCCAGCAGCCAGGGGGACAGGGTGGTCCAAGAGACCCAGTACTTC,CASSQGDRVVQETQYF
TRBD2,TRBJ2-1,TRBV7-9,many,TGTGCCAGCAGCCATATCGGACTAGCGGACGAGCAGTTCTTC,CASSHIGLADEQFF
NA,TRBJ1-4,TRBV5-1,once,TGCGCCAGCAGCTTGAAGACGGCGGGGCGTGAAAAACTGTTTTTT,CASSLKTAGREKLFF
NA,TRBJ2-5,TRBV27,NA,TGTGCCAGCAGTTTATCGAGCAGGCTAGAAGGACTGGTCAAGACCCAGTACTTC,CASSLSSRLEGLVKTQYF
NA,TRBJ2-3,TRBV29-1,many,TGCAGCGTTACTCCTAGGGGCACAGATACGCAGTATTTT,CSVTPRGTDTQYF
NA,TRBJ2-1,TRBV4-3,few,TGCGCCAGCAGCCAAGGGGGGCAGGGGGGTGACGAATTATACAATGAGCAGTTCTTC,CASSQGGQGGDELYNEQFF
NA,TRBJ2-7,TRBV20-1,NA,TGCAGTGCTGAGGGGGTGGGAACAGCCTCCTACGAGCAGTACTTC,CSAEGVGTASYEQYF
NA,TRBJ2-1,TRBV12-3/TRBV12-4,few,TGTGCCAGCAGTTTGGCGGAGAGGGCTGAGCAGTTCTTC,CASSLAERAEQFF
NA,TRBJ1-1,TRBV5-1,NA,TGCGCCAGCAGCTTGGCCGTCGGGATTTTGGCTGAAGCTTTCTTT,CASSLAVGILAEAFF
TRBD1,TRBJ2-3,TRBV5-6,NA,TGTGCCAGCAGCTTCTTTTTCGGGCAGGGGGCAACCAAACTCACAGATACGCAGTATTTT,CASSFFFGQGATKLTDTQYF
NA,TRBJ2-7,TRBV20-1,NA,TGCAGTGCTAGAGGGACGGGGGAGTACGAGCAGTACTTC,CSARGTGEYEQYF
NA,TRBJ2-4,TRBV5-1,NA,TGCGCCAGCAGCTTCCAGGGCCCCATAGCCAAAAACATTCAGTACTTC,CASSFQGPIAKNIQYF
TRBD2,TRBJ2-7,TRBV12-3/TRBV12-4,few,TGTGCCAGCAGTTTTAGGTGGGAGGGCGGCTACGAGCAGTACTTC,CASSFRWEGGYEQYF
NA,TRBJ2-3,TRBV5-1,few,TGCGCCAGCAGCGACCCAGGGGCAGATACGCAGTATTTT,CASSDPGADTQYF
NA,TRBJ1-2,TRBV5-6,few,TGTGCCAGCGGCGACGGTCTGAGCTACACCTTC,CASGDGLSYTF
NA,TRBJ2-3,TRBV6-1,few,TGTGCCAGCAGTCCGGAGGGCCGGGTAGATACGCAGTATTTT,CASSPEGRVDTQYF
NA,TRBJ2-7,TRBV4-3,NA,TGCGCCAGCAGCCCTTCTGGGCAGGCGGCCTACGAGCAGTACTTC,CASSPSGQAAYEQYF
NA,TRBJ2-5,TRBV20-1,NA,TGCAGTGCTAACACCCTTGGGGGGGCATTGAAGACCCAGTACTTC,CSANTLGGALKTQYF
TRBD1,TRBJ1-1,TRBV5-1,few,TGCGCCAGCAGCTGGACCGGGACAGGGGGTGACACTGAAGCTTTCTTT,CASSWTGTGGDTEAFF
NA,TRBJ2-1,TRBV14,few,TGTGCCAGCAGCCAAGATACCGGGGGATGGAATGAGCAGTTCTTC,CASSQDTGGWNEQFF
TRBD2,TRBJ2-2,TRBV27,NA,TGTGCCAGCAGTTTATCGGGACTAGCGGGAGTCACCGGGGAGCTGTTTTTT,CASSLSGLAGVTGELFF
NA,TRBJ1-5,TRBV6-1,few,TGTGCCAGCAGCCCGACAGTAGGCAATCAGCCCCAGCATTTT,CASSPTVGNQPQHF
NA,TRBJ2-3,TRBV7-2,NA,TGTGCCAGCAGGATGACCCAGGGCAGCACAGATACGCAGTATTTT,CASRMTQGSTDTQYF
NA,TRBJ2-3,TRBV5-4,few,TGTGCCAGCAGCTTAGGCTCCTTGGGCACAGATACGCAGTATTTT,CASSLGSLGTDTQYF
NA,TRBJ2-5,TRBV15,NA,TGTGCCACCAGCAGGCTGAGTGGGGAGACCCAGTACTTC,CATSRLSGETQYF
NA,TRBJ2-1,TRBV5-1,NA,TGCGCCAGCAGATTACAGGATGTGCAGTTCTTC,CASRLQDVQFF
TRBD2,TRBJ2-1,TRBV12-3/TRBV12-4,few,TGTGCCAGCAGCGCACTAGCGGGAGGCAATGAGCAGTTCTTC,CASSALAGGNEQFF
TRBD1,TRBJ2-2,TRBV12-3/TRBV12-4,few,TGTGCCACACTCGGACAGGGGAAAACCGGGGAGCTGTTTTTT,CATLGQGKTGELFF
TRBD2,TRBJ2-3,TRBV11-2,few,TGTGCCAGCAGCCCGTCCAGCGGGAGGTGGACAGATACGCAGTATTTT,CASSPSSGRWTDTQYF
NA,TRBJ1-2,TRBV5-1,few,TGCGCCACCGGACTGGAGTATGGCTACACCTTC,CATGLEYGYTF
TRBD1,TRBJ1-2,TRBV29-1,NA,TGCAGCGTTCAGGGGGGACAGGACGGGGTTGGCTATGGCTACACCTTC,CSVQGGQDGVGYGYTF
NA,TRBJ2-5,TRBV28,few,TGTGCCAGCAGTTTAATGTCCGGAGGGGACGGAGAGACCCAGTACTTC,CASSLMSGGDGETQYF